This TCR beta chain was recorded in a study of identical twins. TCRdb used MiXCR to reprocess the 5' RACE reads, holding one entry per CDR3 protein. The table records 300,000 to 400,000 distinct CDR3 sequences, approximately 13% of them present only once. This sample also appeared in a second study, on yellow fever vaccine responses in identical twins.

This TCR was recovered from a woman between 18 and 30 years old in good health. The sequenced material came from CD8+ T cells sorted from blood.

Here the CDR3 DNA reads TGTGCCAGCAGCCAAGATCCTGCAGGGACCTACAATGAGCAGTTCTTC. It is translated as CASSQDPAGTYNEQFF. The J gene is TRBJ2-1, the V gene TRBV3-1; maybe TRBD1 (5 bases). The CDR3 consists of 16 residues. Trimming took off 0 bases at V and 2 bases at J, with 11 bases between the two ends. Germline values: CDR1 LGHDT, CDR2 YNNKEL (reference sequence).